The TCR beta chain under discussion was sequenced for a study of OX40 agonist ivuxolimab in advanced cancers. Study-wide context: Ivuxolimab is an agonistic anti-OX40 (CD134) antibody, and patients were treated with it. Study outcomes and limitations: Doses of 0.1 to 3.0 mg/kg were accompanied by clonal expansion of CD4+ and CD8+ blood T cells by week 6. CD8+ T cells (on average) carried more expanded clones than CD4+ T cells.

The CDR3 consists of 20 residues. The J segment lost 1 base and the V segment lost 2 bases, leaving 11 bases of the junction unmatched. Germline CDR1 is MDHEN and CDR2 is SYDVKM. On this clone: The antigen is undetermined.

The assay was immunoSEQ multiplex PCR, and TCRdb's table has in-frame clones only and misses some. The profile shows some 46,000 clones, just under 95% of them singletons. V usage is TRBV28 and J usage is TRBJ2-5, with 15 bases fitting TRBD2. The TCR originated in an adult with an advanced solid tumor such as melanoma, head and neck, liver or kidney cancer. Sequencing used CD4+ or CD8+ T cells sorted from blood, obtained in a trial of the OX40 agonist ivuxolimab. CDR3 protein: CASSLPLGLAGGPFQETQYF. Here the CDR3 DNA reads TGTGCCAGCAGTTTACCCCTAGGACTAGCGGGAGGGCCTTTCCAAGAGACCCAGTACTTC.